The rows below give T cell receptor beta chains drawn from one sample of a study of CD8 T cells in ankylosing spondylitis. TCRdb re-derived calls from the 5' RACE reads in MiXCR, one entry per CDR3 protein. The sample lists roughly 700,000 distinct CDR3 sequences, around a fifth occurring once. The sequencing sample was made of blood, either unsorted or a sorted T cell fraction (not recorded which). The receptors originated from a male donor with ankylosing spondylitis. Both conserved end residues are trimmed from each CDR3.

ASSLGLGVQPQH,TRBJ1-5,12,TRBV7-8
ASSSDPNSGANVLT,TRBJ2-6,14,TRBV7-6
ASSQGFLGTKETQY,TRBJ2-5,14,TRBV4-1
AWRGPYEQY,TRBJ2-7,9,TRBV30
AVGARGGVEQY,TRBJ2-7,11,TRBV6-1
ASSLAGASTDTIY,TRBJ1-3,13,TRBV7-9
ASASPGVKGGYT,TRBJ1-2,12,TRBV28
ASRLAGGADTQY,TRBJ2-3,12,TRBV6-1
ASSFRAGPPDTQY,TRBJ2-3,13,TRBV12-3/TRBV12-4
ASSGGGETQY,TRBJ2-5,10,TRBV5-1
ASSLQDQNTEAF,TRBJ1-1,12,TRBV5-5
SARDLGATYEQY,TRBJ2-7,12,TRBV20-1
ASARGGASGITDTQY,TRBJ2-3,15,TRBV28
ASSPGRYEQY,TRBJ2-7,10,TRBV18
ASSLLGSSDEQF,TRBJ2-1,12,TRBV27
ASSPRDSPLSGYT,TRBJ1-2,13,TRBV12-3/TRBV12-4
ASSVPGTISYEQY,TRBJ2-7,13,TRBV12-3/TRBV12-4
ASSPTGRSSYEQY,TRBJ2-7,13,TRBV19
ASSQDPAGHHRQQY,TRBJ2-7,14,TRBV3-1
ASSQDGTGFISSYEQY,TRBJ2-7,16,TRBV4-1
ASSSHNNEQF,TRBJ2-1,10,TRBV10-2
ASSLMRDRAEETQY,TRBJ2-5,14,TRBV4-2
AWTSGRAWETQY,TRBJ2-5,12,TRBV30
ASSQIRDHYEQY,TRBJ2-7,12,TRBV4-3
ASSLKPETQY,TRBJ2-5,10,TRBV12-3/TRBV12-4
ASKSGTANEKLF,TRBJ1-4,12,TRBV12-3/TRBV12-4